This T cell receptor beta chain is from a study of identical twins. Findings and limits, study-wide: The study drew conclusions from cross-sectional statistical analysis, not from following the same donors. Out-of-frame sharing of TCR alpha in monozygotic twins was underestimated by models.

Regarding this clonotype: What it binds is not known.

This CDR3 has 15 amino acids. Losses at the gene ends were 6 bases for V and 5 bases for J; bases not matched to a gene: 13. Germline V CDR1 and CDR2: DFQATT, SNEGSKA (reference sequence). Donors uniformly comprised healthy Caucasians. TCRdb called the 5' RACE reads again in MiXCR, with one record for every CDR3 protein. The sample contains about 530,000 distinct CDR3 sequences, nearly 15% of which appear only once. This sample was shared with a second study, whose subject was yellow fever vaccine responses in identical twins.

Sequenced input: CD4+ T cells sorted from blood. This clonotype originated in a woman under 30 in good health. The rearrangement links TRBV20-1 to TRBJ2-1, with 7 bases fitting TRBD2. The CDR3 sequence is CSAGLPGTTNNEQFF. In nucleotides, the CDR3 is TGCAGTGCCGGACTCCCCGGGACTACTAACAATGAGCAGTTCTTC.